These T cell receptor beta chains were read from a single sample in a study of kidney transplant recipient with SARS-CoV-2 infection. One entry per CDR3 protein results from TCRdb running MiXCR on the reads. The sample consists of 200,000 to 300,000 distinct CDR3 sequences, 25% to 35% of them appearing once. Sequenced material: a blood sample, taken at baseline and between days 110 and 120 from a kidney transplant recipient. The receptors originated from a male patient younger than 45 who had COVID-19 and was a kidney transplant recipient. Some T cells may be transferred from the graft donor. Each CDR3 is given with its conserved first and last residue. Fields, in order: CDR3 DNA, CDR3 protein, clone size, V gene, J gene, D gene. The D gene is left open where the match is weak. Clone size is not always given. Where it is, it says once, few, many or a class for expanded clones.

TGTGCCAGCAGCTCCGTAGCGGGAGGGGGCGGGACCCAGTACTTC,CASSSVAGGGGTQYF,many,TRBV7-2,TRBJ2-5,TRBD2
TGTGCCAGCAACCCACTGGACAGGGGGGCGGGTAACACTGAAGCTTTCTTT,CASNPLDRGAGNTEAFF,NA,TRBV7-8,TRBJ1-1,TRBD1
TGTGCCAGCAGCCACCCACAGGGAGAGTACGAGCAGTACTTC,CASSHPQGEYEQYF,many,TRBV7-9,TRBJ2-7,NA
TGCAGTGCGAGACAGCGCTCCTACGAGCAGTACTTC,CSARQRSYEQYF,many,TRBV20-1,TRBJ2-7,NA
TGTGCCAGCAGCTCGGTACAGATATACTCTGGAAACACCATATATTTT,CASSSVQIYSGNTIYF,few,TRBV11-2,TRBJ1-3,NA
TGCGCCAGCAGTCAGAAAGCAAGATCGCGAAAGACCTATGGCTACACCTTC,CASSQKARSRKTYGYTF,many,TRBV10-1,TRBJ1-2,NA
TGTGCCAGCAGCTCGTCCGGGACAGAAAATTCACCCCTCCACTTT,CASSSSGTENSPLHF,many,TRBV9,TRBJ1-6,TRBD1
TGTGCCTGGGACGGGGAAGGGGCGCACTATGGCTACACCTTC,CAWDGEGAHYGYTF,few,TRBV30,TRBJ1-2,NA
TGTGCCAGCAGCCCTAATTTCAGGCAGCCCCAGCATTTT,CASSPNFRQPQHF,many,TRBV7-2,TRBJ1-5,NA
TGTGCCAGCAGCGCCCCCCAGAATGAAAAACTGTTTTTT,CASSAPQNEKLFF,many,TRBV9,TRBJ1-4,NA
TGCGCCAGCAGCAAAACCCAAGGACGTCGAAAGACCTATGGCTACACCTTC,CASSKTQGRRKTYGYTF,many,TRBV4-3,TRBJ1-2,NA
TGTGCCTGCAGGGGCGACACCGGGGAGCTGTTTTTT,CACRGDTGELFF,many,TRBV30,TRBJ2-2,NA
TGTGCCAGCAGCTCCCGGGTGGGAGGCTTCAGCAATCAGCCCCAGCATTTT,CASSSRVGGFSNQPQHF,many,TRBV7-2,TRBJ1-5,NA
TGTGCCAGCAGTTTAGTACCGGGACTGACTAATGAAAAACTGTTTTTT,CASSLVPGLTNEKLFF,many,TRBV27,TRBJ1-4,NA
TGTGGCAGTGTTACCTTTGATAGCCGAAAGACCTATGGCTACACCTTC,CGSVTFDSRKTYGYTF,many,TRBV8-2,TRBJ1-2,NA
TGTGCCAGCAGTTTATCCCCCCAGAACTCGTACTTC,CASSLSPQNSYF,many,TRBV28,TRBJ2-7,NA
TGCGCCAGCAGCTTCGGGGATCGCCTGCAAGAGACCCAGTACTTC,CASSFGDRLQETQYF,many,TRBV5-1,TRBJ2-5,NA
TGTGCCAGCAGTTTTAGGGGTAGGCAAGAGACCCAGTACTTC,CASSFRGRQETQYF,many,TRBV12-3/TRBV12-4,TRBJ2-5,NA
TGTCCCGAGTACAGGAGGGGAAACACCGGGGAGCTGTTTTTT,CPEYRRGNTGELFF,many,TRBV3-1,TRBJ2-2,NA
TGTGCCAGCTTACACACCGTACCAGGAAAGACCTATGGCTACACCTTC,CASLHTVPGKTYGYTF,many,TRBV5-4,TRBJ1-2,NA
TGTGCCAGCAGCCTAAGGACTAGCGGGAAATCGAACGAGCAGTACTTC,CASSLRTSGKSNEQYF,many,TRBV13,TRBJ2-7,TRBD2
TGTGCCAGCAGCCAATCGGGAACAGGGGGTTCTACTGAAGCTTTCTTT,CASSQSGTGGSTEAFF,many,TRBV16,TRBJ1-1,TRBD1
TGTGCCGCCAAAACATTCAGTTTGAACACTGAAGCTTTCTTT,CAAKTFSLNTEAFF,few,TRBV6-5,TRBJ1-1,NA
TGTGCCACCAGCAGATTACCCGGGACAGGGTCCTACGAGCAGTACTTC,CATSRLPGTGSYEQYF,many,TRBV15,TRBJ2-7,TRBD1
TGTGCCAGCAGCCAGGACCCTGGAGATACGCAGTATTTT,CASSQDPGDTQYF,many,TRBV3-2,TRBJ2-3,NA
TGCAGCGTTGAAGAGGAGAGAGGGTGGGAGACCCAGTACTTC,CSVEEERGWETQYF,many,TRBV29-1,TRBJ2-5,NA
TGTGCCAGCAGCCGTAACGAATACCATGGAAAGACCTATGGCTACACCTTC,CASSRNEYHGKTYGYTF,many,TRBV7-9,TRBJ1-2,NA
TGTGCCAGTAGTATCACAAAGACAAATCGAAAGACCTATGGCTACACCTTC,CASSITKTNRKTYGYTF,many,TRBV19,TRBJ1-2,NA
TGTGCCAGCAGCCGAAGTGGCGGATTCTACAATGAGCAGTTCTTC,CASSRSGGFYNEQFF,many,TRBV5-8,TRBJ2-1,NA
TGTGCCAGCAGTTTATCTGGGACTAGCGTCAACGAGCAGTACTTC,CASSLSGTSVNEQYF,many,TRBV27,TRBJ2-7,TRBD2
TGCGCCAGCAGCCCGGGACTAGGGGCGGGAGGTGATACGCAGTATTTT,CASSPGLGAGGDTQYF,NA,TRBV4-1,TRBJ2-3,TRBD2
TGTGCCAGAGCCCCTATAGTGGTGAGAAAGACCTATGGCTACACCTTC,CARAPIVVRKTYGYTF,NA,TRBV5-3,TRBJ1-2,NA
TGTGCCAGCAGTGACGGGACTAGCGACACCGGGGAGCTGTTTTTT,CASSDGTSDTGELFF,many,TRBV6-4,TRBJ2-2,TRBD2
TGTGCCAGCAGCTCTCATACTCACGAGGGAAAGACCTATGGCTACACCTTC,CASSSHTHEGKTYGYTF,few,TRBV7-1,TRBJ1-2,NA
TGTGGCAGTGGCCCTTTTGATAGCCGAAAGACCTATGGCTACACCTTC,CGSGPFDSRKTYGYTF,NA,TRBV8-2,TRBJ1-2,NA
TGTGCCAGCAGGCCTCTAGCGGGGGGGCCAGGTTGGACAGATACGCAGTATTTT,CASRPLAGGPGWTDTQYF,many,TRBV7-8,TRBJ2-3,TRBD2
TGTGCCAGCAGCCCCGGACTAGCGGGAGTGGGAGCCAAAAACATTCAGTACTTC,CASSPGLAGVGAKNIQYF,few,TRBV5-5,TRBJ2-4,TRBD2
TGCAGAGCGAGACACGACAGGGCGGAGGAGCAGTACTTC,CRARHDRAEEQYF,NA,TRBV20-1,TRBJ2-7,TRBD1
TGTGCCAGCAGCTGCGTCGTTAAGGCTGGAAAGACCTATGGCTACACCTTC,CASSCVVKAGKTYGYTF,many,TRBV11-1,TRBJ1-2,NA
TGCAGTGCTAGAGAATCTTTCGGCTCTGGAAACACCATATATTTT,CSARESFGSGNTIYF,few,TRBV20-1,TRBJ1-3,NA
TGTGCCAGCAGCCCGAACGGGTTTACCCGAAAGACCTATGGCTACACCTTC,CASSPNGFTRKTYGYTF,many,TRBV7-8,TRBJ1-2,NA
TGTGCCAGCAGTGCGTATTACTCACACGGAAAGACCTATGGCTACACCTTC,CASSAYYSHGKTYGYTF,many,TRBV6-4,TRBJ1-2,NA